Listed below are T cell receptor beta chains from one sample, sequenced in a study of T cell changes during pregnancy in multiple sclerosis. Sequencing was performed with immunoSEQ multiplex PCR; in TCRdb, only in-frame clones are kept and a portion is missing. The table lists about 32,000 clones, 80% to 90% of them singletons. The specimen comprised CD8+ T cells from peripheral blood mononuclear cells, sampled in the third trimester of pregnancy. These receptors came from a female donor with multiple sclerosis, enrolled in a pregnancy study. Both conserved end residues are part of each CDR3. A D gene is named only where the DNA matches it firmly. Size values are once, few and many counts, or a class for expanded clones, and some rows have none.

cdr3_nt cdr3_aa clone_size j_call v_call d_call
TGCGCCAGCAGCCAAGATCAGCGACCTGGAAACACCATATATTTT CASSQDQRPGNTIYF - TRBJ1-3 TRBV4-1 -
TGTGCCAGTAGTATGGACCCTTGGGGCCGTGTCGAGCAGTACTTC CASSMDPWGRVEQYF - TRBJ2-7 TRBV19 -
TGTGCCAGCAGTCTTAGCGGGGACACCGGGGAGCTGTTTTTT CASSLSGDTGELFF - TRBJ2-2 TRBV6-5 TRBD2
TGTGCCAGTAGTATATGGACAGGAGGTTCGAACACTGAAGCTTTCTTT CASSIWTGGSNTEAFF - TRBJ1-1 TRBV19 TRBD1
TGTGCCAGCAGCCTAAGGGGAAGGCATAGCAATCAGCCCCAGCATTTT CASSLRGRHSNQPQHF once TRBJ1-5 TRBV21-1 -
TGTGCCAGCAGCCAAGGACTAGCGGGGCCCCCCAAAAACATTCAGTACTTC CASSQGLAGPPKNIQYF - TRBJ2-4 TRBV4-2 TRBD2
TGCAGTGCTACGGGATACCCTGGCTACACCTTC CSATGYPGYTF - TRBJ1-2 TRBV20-1 -
TGTGCCATCAGTGAGGGGGCCTTGAACACTGAAGCTTTCTTT CAISEGALNTEAFF - TRBJ1-1 TRBV10-3 -
TGCGCCAGCAGCTTGGCCGGAGCAGTCTACGAGCAGTACTTC CASSLAGAVYEQYF - TRBJ2-7 TRBV5-1 -
TGTGCCAGCAGCGTAGAGGACAGGGGGGGCCGAGGGCAGTTCTTC CASSVEDRGGRGQFF - TRBJ2-1 TRBV9 TRBD1
TGCGCCAGCGGAATAGCGACATACAATGAGCAGTTCTTC CASGIATYNEQFF - TRBJ2-1 TRBV5-1 -
TGTGCCAGCAGTCCGACTAGCGGGAGGGCCGATGAGCAGTTCTTC CASSPTSGRADEQFF medium-sized TRBJ2-1 TRBV2 TRBD2
TGTGCCAGCAGCCCCTTCGGAAAGGGGAGGAACTATGGCTACACCTTC CASSPFGKGRNYGYTF - TRBJ1-2 TRBV9 -
TGCGCCAGCAGCTTCGGGACTAGCGACCACGAGCAGTACTTC CASSFGTSDHEQYF - TRBJ2-7 TRBV5-1 TRBD2
TGTGCCAGCAGCGTAGAACCCTCTATAGTAGCCAAAAACATTCAGTACTTC CASSVEPSIVAKNIQYF - TRBJ2-4 TRBV9 -
TGTGCCAGCACTCCTTGGGAGTCTGGGGCTTTCTTT CASTPWESGAFF - TRBJ1-1 TRBV6-1 -
TGCGCCAGCAGCTTTACTAGCGGGAGTTCGGGTGAGCAGTTCTTC CASSFTSGSSGEQFF - TRBJ2-1 TRBV5-1 TRBD2
TGTGCCAGCAGCCCGGACAGGGTTGATGAGCAGTTCTTC CASSPDRVDEQFF - TRBJ2-1 TRBV9 TRBD1
TGTGCCAGCAGCCCCCGGGCGGGGGGCGACTATAATTCACCCCTCCACTTT CASSPRAGGDYNSPLHF - TRBJ1-6 TRBV4-2 -
TGTGCCAGCAGCCCGAGGGGACTGTCTTACGAGCAGTACTTC CASSPRGLSYEQYF - TRBJ2-7 TRBV9 -
TGTGCCAGCAGCGGAGGACTCGTCGGTCAGCCCCAGCATTTT CASSGGLVGQPQHF - TRBJ1-5 TRBV9 -
TGTGCCAGCAGTTTATCCGCCCATCCGAGTAGCAGCTACGAGCAGTACTTC CASSLSAHPSSSYEQYF - TRBJ2-7 TRBV27 -
TGTGCCAGCAGTGAACAGGTTAATCAGCCCCAGCATTTT CASSEQVNQPQHF - TRBJ1-5 TRBV6-4 -
TGTGCCAGCAGTGAAGGGGGAGGCACTGAAGCTTTCTTT CASSEGGGTEAFF few TRBJ1-1 TRBV2 -
TGTGCCAGCAGCCTAGGACAGGGCCACACTGAAGCTTTCTTT CASSLGQGHTEAFF - TRBJ1-1 TRBV7-2 TRBD1
TGTGCCAGCAGCTTAGACAGGTACAATGAGCAGTTCTTC CASSLDRYNEQFF - TRBJ2-1 TRBV7-6 -
TGTGCCAGCAGCTTACACAGGGGTAATAATCAGCCCCAGCATTTT CASSLHRGNNQPQHF once TRBJ1-5 TRBV7-6 TRBD1
TGTGCCAGCAGTCGAGACAGGGCCCTCGCGAGCGAGCAGTTCTTC CASSRDRALASEQFF - TRBJ2-1 TRBV6-6 TRBD1
TGTGCCAGCAGTTTCCGGGGACTAGCGGGAGGTTTGCGCGCAGATACGCAGTATTTT CASSFRGLAGGLRADTQYF - TRBJ2-3 TRBV27 TRBD2
TGTGCCAGCAGCTTAAAACGGGTGAGCTCCTACAATGAGCAGTTCTTC CASSLKRVSSYNEQFF - TRBJ2-1 TRBV7-3 -
TGTGCCAGCGACCGGGGGGGTGCCGAAACTGGGCAGTACTTC CASDRGGAETGQYF - TRBJ2-7 TRBV9 TRBD2
TGTGCCAGCAGTTTAGGACGGGGGCAAGAGACCCAGTACTTC CASSLGRGQETQYF - TRBJ2-5 TRBV28 -
TGTGCCAGCAGCCATTGGGACATGAACACCGGGGAGCTGTTTTTT CASSHWDMNTGELFF - TRBJ2-2 TRBV14 -
TGTGCCAGCAGCTTCGGACAGGGACTAGCCAAAAACATTCAGTACTTC CASSFGQGLAKNIQYF - TRBJ2-4 TRBV7-9 TRBD1
TGTGCCAGCAGTTTTGAGACAGGGGCCAATGAGCAGTTCTTC CASSFETGANEQFF - TRBJ2-1 TRBV28 TRBD1
TGTGCCAGCAGTCCAAGACAGGGGAACACCGGGGAGCTGTTTTTT CASSPRQGNTGELFF - TRBJ2-2 TRBV27 TRBD1
TGTGCCAGCAGCTGGGGGGAAACTGAAGCTTTCTTT CASSWGETEAFF few TRBJ1-1 TRBV7-9 -
TGTGCCAGCAGCTTGGGAGGGATCCAGCCCCAGCATTTT CASSLGGIQPQHF - TRBJ1-5 TRBV5-6 -
TGTGCCAGCAGTTCCCGGACAGGGTATAGCAATCAGCCCCAGCATTTT CASSSRTGYSNQPQHF - TRBJ1-5 TRBV27 TRBD1
TGTGCTAGTGCCCAGGGGGGCGGCGAGACCCAGTACTTC CASAQGGGETQYF - TRBJ2-5 TRBV12-5 -
TGTGCCATCCGGGGGGGACAGGGGAATCGAAACACTGAAGCTTTCTTT CAIRGGQGNRNTEAFF once TRBJ1-1 TRBV10-3 TRBD1
TGCGCCAGCAGCGTCAACCCTAGGGGAAATCAGCCCCAGCATTTT CASSVNPRGNQPQHF - TRBJ1-5 TRBV4-1 -
TGTGCCAGCAGTTTGAGGTGGGAAAAACTGTTTTTT CASSLRWEKLFF - TRBJ1-4 TRBV28 -
TGTGCCAGCAGTCGGTCAGGTGAGCAGTACTTC CASSRSGEQYF - TRBJ2-7 TRBV7-9 -
TGTGCCAGCAGTCAGGGACAGGGAAATCAGCCCCAGCATTTT CASSQGQGNQPQHF - TRBJ1-5 TRBV6-5 TRBD1
TGTGCCAGCAGCCGAACAGGGATCACTGAAGCTTTCTTT CASSRTGITEAFF - TRBJ1-1 TRBV7-9 -
TGTGCCATCAGTGCGAGCGGGAGCTCCTACGAGCAGTACTTC CAISASGSSYEQYF - TRBJ2-7 TRBV10-3 TRBD2
TGCAGCGTTGATCCGGGGGATACGCAGTATTTT CSVDPGDTQYF - TRBJ2-3 TRBV29-1 -
TGTGCCAGCAGCTTACGGGGTGGCGACGAGCAGTACTTC CASSLRGGDEQYF - TRBJ2-7 TRBV7-9 -
TGCGCCAGCAGCTTGGCGATGAGACAGCCTTCACCCCTCCACTTT CASSLAMRQPSPLHF - TRBJ1-6 TRBV5-1 -
TGTGCCAGCAGCCCAGGGGTTCCCTACGAGCAGTACTTC CASSPGVPYEQYF - TRBJ2-7 TRBV7-9 -
TGTGCCAGCAGCTTAGTTGTTAGCGGAAAACCGGAGACCCAGTACTTC CASSLVVSGKPETQYF - TRBJ2-5 TRBV7-4 -
TGTGCCAGCAGTTTAGGAGGGGTTCAGTACTTC CASSLGGVQYF once TRBJ2-7 TRBV27 -
TGTGCCAGCAGCACGACTAGCGGGAGGGCCTACGAGCAGTACTTC CASSTTSGRAYEQYF once TRBJ2-7 TRBV7-9 TRBD2
TGTGCCAGCAGCTTAGGACAGGGAACTTCACCCCTCCACTTT CASSLGQGTSPLHF - TRBJ1-6 TRBV5-6 TRBD1
TGTGCCAGCAGGTACAGGGAAGGCCAGCATTTT CASRYREGQHF - TRBJ1-5 TRBV28 -
TGTGCCAGTAGCAAATACAATGAGCAGTTCTTC CASSKYNEQFF - TRBJ2-1 TRBV19 -
TGTGCCAGCAGCACCCTAGCGGGGGATGAGGATGAGCAGTTCTTC CASSTLAGDEDEQFF - TRBJ2-1 TRBV7-3 TRBD2
TGTGCCAGCAGTGGTCGTCTAGCGGGTAACCAAGAGACCCAGTACTTC CASSGRLAGNQETQYF - TRBJ2-5 TRBV2 TRBD2